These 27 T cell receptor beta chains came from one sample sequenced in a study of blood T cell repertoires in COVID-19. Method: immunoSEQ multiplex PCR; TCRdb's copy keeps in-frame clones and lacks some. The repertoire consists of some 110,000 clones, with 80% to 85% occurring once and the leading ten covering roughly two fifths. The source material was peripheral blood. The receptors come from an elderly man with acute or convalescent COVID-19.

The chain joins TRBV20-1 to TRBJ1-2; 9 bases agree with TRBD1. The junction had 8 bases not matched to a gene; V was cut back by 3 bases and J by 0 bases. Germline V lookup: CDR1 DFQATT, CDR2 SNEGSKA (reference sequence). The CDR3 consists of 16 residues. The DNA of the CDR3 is TGCAGTGCTAGTAGGGTTGGGACAGGGACTAACTATGGCTACACCTTC. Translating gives CSASRVGTGTNYGYTF.

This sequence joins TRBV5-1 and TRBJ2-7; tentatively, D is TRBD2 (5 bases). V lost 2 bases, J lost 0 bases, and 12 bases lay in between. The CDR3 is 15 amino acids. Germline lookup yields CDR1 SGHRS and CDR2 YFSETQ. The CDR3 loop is CASSFGSGYSYEQYF. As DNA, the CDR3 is TGCGCCAGCAGCTTCGGGTCGGGGTACTCCTACGAGCAGTACTTC.

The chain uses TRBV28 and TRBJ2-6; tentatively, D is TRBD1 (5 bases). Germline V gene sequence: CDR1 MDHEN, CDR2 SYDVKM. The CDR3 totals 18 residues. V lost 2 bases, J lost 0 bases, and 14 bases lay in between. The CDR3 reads CASSLAARRGSGANVLTF. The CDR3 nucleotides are TGTGCCAGCAGTTTAGCGGCCCGAAGGGGCTCTGGGGCCAACGTCCTGACTTTC.

CDR3 sequence (DNA): TGCGCCAGCAGCCAAGTACCGGGGAGCTCCTACGAGCAGTACTTC. As protein: CASSQVPGSSYEQYF. The V call is TRBV4-1, the J call TRBJ2-7; weak D call: TRBD2 (5 bases). The CDR3 sequence is 15 residues long. Between the trimmed V and J ends, which lost 1 base and 0 bases, there was a span of 10 bases. Germline CDR1 MGHRA, CDR2 YSYEKL.

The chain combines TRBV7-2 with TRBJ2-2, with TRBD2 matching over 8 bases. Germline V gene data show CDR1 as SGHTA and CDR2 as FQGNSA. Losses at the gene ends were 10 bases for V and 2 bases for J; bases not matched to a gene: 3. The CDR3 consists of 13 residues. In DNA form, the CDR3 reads TGTGCCATCCGGGGGGGTAACACCGGGGAGCTGTTTTTT. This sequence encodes CAIRGGNTGELFF.

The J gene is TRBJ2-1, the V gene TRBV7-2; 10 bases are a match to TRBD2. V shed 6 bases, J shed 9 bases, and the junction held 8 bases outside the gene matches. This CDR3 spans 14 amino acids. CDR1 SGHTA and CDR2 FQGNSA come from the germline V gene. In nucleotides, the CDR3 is TGTGCCAGCAGTTCTAGCGGGAGTACGGGTGAGCAGTTCTTC. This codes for CASSSSGSTGEQFF.

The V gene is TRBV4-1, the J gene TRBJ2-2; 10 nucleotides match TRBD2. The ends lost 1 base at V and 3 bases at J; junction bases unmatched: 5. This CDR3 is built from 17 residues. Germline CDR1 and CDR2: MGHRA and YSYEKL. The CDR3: CASSQGLAGVYTGELFF. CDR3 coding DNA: TGCGCCAGCAGCCAAGGCCTAGCGGGAGTATACACCGGGGAGCTGTTTTTT.

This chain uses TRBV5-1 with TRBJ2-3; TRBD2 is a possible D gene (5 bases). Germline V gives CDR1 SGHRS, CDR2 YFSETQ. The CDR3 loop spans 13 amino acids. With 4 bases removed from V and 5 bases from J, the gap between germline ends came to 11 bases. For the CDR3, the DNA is TGCGCCAGCAGCCTACCCGGGATAGATACGCAGTATTTT. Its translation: CASSLPGIDTQYF.

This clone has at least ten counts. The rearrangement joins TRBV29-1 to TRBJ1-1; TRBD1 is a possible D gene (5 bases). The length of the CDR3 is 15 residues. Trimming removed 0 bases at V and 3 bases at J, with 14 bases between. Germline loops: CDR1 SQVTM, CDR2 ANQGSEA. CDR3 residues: CSVEDTRQTYTEAFF. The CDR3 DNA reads TGCAGCGTTGAAGATACCCGACAGACTTACACTGAAGCTTTCTTT.

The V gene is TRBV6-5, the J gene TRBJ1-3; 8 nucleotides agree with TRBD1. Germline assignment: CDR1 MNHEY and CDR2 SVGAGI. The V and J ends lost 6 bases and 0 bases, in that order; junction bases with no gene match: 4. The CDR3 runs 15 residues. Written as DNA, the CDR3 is TGTGCCAGCAGCCGCGGACAGGGCTCTGGAAACACCATATATTTT. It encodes CASSRGQGSGNTIYF.

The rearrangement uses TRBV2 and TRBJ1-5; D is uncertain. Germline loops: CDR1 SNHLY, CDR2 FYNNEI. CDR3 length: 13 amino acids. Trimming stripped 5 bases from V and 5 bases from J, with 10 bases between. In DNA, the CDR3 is TGTGCCAGCAGTTATACTAGGGATCAGCCCCAGCATTTT. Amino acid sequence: CASSYTRDQPQHF.

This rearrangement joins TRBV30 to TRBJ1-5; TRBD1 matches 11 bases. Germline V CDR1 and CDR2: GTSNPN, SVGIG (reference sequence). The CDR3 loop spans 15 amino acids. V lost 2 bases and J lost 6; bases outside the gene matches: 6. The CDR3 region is CAWSLRTGGSQPQHF. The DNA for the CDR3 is TGTGCCTGGAGTTTAAGGACAGGGGGCAGTCAGCCCCAGCATTTT.

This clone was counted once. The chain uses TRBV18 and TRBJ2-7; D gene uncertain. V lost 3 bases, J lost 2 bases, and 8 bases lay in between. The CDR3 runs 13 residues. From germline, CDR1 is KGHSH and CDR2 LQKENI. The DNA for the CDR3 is TGTGCCAGCTCACCGTCTCGTGCCTACGAGCAGTACTTC. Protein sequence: CASSPSRAYEQYF.

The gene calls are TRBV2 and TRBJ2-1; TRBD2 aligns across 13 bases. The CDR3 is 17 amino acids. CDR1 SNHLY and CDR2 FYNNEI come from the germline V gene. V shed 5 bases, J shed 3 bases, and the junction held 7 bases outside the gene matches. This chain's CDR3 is CASSYSGLAGVYNEQFF. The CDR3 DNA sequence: TGTGCCAGCAGTTACTCCGGACTAGCGGGAGTCTACAATGAGCAGTTCTTC.

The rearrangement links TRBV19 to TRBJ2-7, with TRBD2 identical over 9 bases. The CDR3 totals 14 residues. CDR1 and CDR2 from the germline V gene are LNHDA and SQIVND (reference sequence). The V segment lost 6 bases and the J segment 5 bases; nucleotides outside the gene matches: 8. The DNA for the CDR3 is TGTGCCAGTAGACCCGGGACTAGCATCCACGAGCAGTACTTC. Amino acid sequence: CASRPGTSIHEQYF.

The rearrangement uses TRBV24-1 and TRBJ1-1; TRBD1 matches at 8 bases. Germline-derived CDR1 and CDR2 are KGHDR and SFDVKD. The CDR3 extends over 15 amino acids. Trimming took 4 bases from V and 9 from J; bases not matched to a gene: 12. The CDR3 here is CATSERTGMVGKAFF. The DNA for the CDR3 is TGTGCCACCAGTGAACGGACAGGGATGGTGGGGAAAGCTTTCTTT.

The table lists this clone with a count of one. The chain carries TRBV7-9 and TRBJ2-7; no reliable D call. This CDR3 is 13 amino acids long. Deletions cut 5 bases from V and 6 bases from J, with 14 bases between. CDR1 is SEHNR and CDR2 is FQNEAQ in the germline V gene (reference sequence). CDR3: CASSPTTSGEQYF. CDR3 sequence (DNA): TGTGCCAGCAGCCCCACCACTTCGGGCGAGCAGTACTTC.

For the CDR3, the DNA is TGCGCCAGCAGCTTGGGACAGCCCACAGATACGCAGTATTTT. Its translation is CASSLGQPTDTQYF. The chain employs TRBV5-1 and TRBJ2-3; D possibly corresponds to TRBD1 (5 bases). The V gene lost 0 bases and the J gene lost 2 bases, with 7 bases spanning the gap. CDR1 is SGHRS and CDR2 is YFSETQ in the germline V gene. CDR3 length: 14 amino acids.

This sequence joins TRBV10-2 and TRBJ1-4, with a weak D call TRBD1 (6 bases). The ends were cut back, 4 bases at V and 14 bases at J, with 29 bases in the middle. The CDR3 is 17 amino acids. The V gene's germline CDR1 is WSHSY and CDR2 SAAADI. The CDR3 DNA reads TGCGCCAGCAGTGGGGTCGGCAGGGGCGAGGCGGGCAAGTCGCTGTTTTTT. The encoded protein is CASSGVGRGEAGKSLFF.

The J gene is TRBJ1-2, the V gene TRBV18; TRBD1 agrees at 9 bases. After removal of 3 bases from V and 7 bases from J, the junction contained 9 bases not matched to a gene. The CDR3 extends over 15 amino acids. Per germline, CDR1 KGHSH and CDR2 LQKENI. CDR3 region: CASSPFSDRGAGYTF. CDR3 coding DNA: TGTGCCAGCTCACCCTTTTCGGACAGGGGTGCTGGCTACACCTTC.

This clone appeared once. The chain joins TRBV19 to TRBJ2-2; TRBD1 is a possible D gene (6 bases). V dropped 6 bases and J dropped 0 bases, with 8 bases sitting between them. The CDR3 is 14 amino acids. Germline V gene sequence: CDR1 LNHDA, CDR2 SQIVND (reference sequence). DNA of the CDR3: TGTGCCAGTAGCCCAGGGGCGAACACCGGGGAGCTGTTTTTT. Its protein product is CASSPGANTGELFF.

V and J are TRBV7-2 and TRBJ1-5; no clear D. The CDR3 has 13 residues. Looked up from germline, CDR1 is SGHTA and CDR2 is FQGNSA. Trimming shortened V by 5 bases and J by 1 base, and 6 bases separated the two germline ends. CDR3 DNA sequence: TGTGCCAGCAGCGCGAGGAGCAATCAGCCCCAGCATTTT. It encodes CASSARSNQPQHF.

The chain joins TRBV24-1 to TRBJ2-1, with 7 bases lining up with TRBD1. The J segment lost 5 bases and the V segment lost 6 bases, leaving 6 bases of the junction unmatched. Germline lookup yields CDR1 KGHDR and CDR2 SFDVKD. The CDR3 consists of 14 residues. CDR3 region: CATSRDSLNNEQFF. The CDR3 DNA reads TGTGCCACCAGTCGGGACAGCCTAAACAATGAGCAGTTCTTC.

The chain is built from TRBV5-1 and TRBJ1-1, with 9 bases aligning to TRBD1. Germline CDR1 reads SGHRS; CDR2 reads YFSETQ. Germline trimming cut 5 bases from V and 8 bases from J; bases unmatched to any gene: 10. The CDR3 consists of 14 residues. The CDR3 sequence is CASRTGTGSTEAFF. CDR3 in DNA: TGCGCCAGCAGGACCGGGACAGGGTCGACCGAAGCTTTCTTT.

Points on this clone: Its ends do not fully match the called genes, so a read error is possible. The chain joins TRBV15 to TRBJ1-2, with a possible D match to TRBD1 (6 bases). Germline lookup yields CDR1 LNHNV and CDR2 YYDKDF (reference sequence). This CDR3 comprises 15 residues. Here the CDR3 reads CATRRGDTSNYGYTF. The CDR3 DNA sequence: TGTGCCACCAGAAGAGGGGACACTTCGAACTATGGCTACACCTTC.

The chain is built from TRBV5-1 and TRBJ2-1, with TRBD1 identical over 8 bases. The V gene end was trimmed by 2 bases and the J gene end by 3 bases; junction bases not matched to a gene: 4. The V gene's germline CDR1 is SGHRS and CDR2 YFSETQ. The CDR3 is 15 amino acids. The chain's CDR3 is CASSLQGGNYNEQFF. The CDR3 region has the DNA TGCGCCAGCAGCTTACAGGGGGGAAACTACAATGAGCAGTTCTTC. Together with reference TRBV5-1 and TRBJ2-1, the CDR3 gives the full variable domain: KAGVTQTPRYLIKTRGQQVTLSCSPISGHRSVSWYQQTPGQGLQFLFEYFSETQRNKGNFPGRFSGRQFSNSRSEMNVSTLELGDSALYLCASSLQGGNYNEQFFGPGTRLTVL.

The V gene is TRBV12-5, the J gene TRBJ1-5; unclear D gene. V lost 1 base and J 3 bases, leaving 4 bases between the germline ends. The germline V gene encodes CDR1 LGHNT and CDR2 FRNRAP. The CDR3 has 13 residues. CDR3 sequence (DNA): TGTGCTAGTGGTTTGGCTTACAATCAGCCCCAGCATTTT. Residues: CASGLAYNQPQHF. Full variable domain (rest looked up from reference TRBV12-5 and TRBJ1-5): DARVTQTPRHKVTEMGQEVTMRCQPILGHNTVFWYRQTMMQGLELLAYFRNRAPLDDSGMPKDRFSAEMPDATLATLKIQPSEPRDSAVYFCASGLAYNQPQHFGDGTRLSIL.